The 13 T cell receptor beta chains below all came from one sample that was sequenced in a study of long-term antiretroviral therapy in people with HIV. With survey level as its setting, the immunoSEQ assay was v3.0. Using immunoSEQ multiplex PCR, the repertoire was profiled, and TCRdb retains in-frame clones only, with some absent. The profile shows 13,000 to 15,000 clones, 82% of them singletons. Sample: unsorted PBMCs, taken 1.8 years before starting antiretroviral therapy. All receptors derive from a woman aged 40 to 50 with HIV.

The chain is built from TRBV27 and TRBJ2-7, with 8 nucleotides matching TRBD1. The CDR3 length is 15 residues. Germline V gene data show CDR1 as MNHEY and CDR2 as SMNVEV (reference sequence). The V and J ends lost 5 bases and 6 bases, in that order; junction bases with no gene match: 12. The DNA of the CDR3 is TGTGCCAGCAGTGATCCCGGGACAGGAGTAAGCGAGCAGTACTTC. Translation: CASSDPGTGVSEQYF.

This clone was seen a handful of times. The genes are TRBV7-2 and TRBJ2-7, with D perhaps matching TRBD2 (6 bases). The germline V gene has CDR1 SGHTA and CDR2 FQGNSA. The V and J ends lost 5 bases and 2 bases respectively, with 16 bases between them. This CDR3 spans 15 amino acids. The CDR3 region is CASSPPGLNPYEQYF. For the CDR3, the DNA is TGTGCCAGCAGCCCCCCGGGACTTAACCCCTACGAGCAGTACTTC.

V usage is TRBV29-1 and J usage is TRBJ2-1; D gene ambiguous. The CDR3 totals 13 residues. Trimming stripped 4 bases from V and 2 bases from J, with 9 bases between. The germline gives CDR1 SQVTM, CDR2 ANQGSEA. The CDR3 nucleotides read TGCAGCGTTGGGCGCTATACCTACAATGAGCAGTTCTTC. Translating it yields CSVGRYTYNEQFF.

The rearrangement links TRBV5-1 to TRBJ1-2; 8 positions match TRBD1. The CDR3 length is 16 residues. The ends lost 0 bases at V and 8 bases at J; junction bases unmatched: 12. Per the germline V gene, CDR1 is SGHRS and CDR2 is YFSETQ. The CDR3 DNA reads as TGCGCCAGCAGCTTGGCTGGACAGGGTGGTCTGGAAGGCTACACCTTC. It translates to CASSLAGQGGLEGYTF.

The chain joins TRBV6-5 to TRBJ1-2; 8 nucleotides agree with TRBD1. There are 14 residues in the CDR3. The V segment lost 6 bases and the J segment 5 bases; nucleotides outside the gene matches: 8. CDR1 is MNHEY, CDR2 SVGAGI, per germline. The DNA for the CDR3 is TGTGCCAGCAGGGCCGACAGGGGTTTATATGGCTACACCTTC. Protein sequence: CASRADRGLYGYTF.

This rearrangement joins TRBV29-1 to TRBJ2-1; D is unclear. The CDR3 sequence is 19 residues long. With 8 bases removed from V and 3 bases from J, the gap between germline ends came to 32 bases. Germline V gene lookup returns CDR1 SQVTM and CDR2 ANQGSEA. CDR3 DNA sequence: TGCAGCACTTTGGCCCTACGTGGGCTGGGGTACGTCGACTACAATGAGCAGTTCTTC. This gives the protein CSTLALRGLGYVDYNEQFF.

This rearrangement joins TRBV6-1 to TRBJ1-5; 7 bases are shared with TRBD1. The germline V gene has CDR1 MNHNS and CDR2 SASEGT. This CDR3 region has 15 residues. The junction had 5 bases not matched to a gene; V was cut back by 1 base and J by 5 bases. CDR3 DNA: TGTGCCAGCAGTGAAGAGGGACAGAACTATCAGCCCCAGCATTTT. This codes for CASSEEGQNYQPQHF.

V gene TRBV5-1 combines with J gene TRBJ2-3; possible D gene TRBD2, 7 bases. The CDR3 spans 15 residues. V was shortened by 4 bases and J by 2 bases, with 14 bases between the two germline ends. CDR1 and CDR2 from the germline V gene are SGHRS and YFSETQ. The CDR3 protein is CASSEGGATTDTQYF. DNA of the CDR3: TGCGCCAGCAGCGAGGGGGGGGCTACCACAGATACGCAGTATTTT.

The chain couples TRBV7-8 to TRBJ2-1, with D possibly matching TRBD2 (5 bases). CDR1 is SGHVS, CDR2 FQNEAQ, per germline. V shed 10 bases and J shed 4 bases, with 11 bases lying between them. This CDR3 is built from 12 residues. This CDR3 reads CAIMDSYNEQFF. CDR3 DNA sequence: TGTGCCATCATGGACTCGTACAATGAGCAGTTCTTC.

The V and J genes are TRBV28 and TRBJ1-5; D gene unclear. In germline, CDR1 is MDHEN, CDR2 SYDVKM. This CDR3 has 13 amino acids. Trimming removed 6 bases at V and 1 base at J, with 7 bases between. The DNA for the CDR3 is TGTGCCAGCAGCGATAGAAGCAATCAGCCCCAGCATTTT. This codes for CASSDRSNQPQHF.

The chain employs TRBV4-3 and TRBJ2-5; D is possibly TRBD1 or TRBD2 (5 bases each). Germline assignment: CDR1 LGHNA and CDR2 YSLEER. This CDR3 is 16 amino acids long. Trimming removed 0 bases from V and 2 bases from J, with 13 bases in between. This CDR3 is CASSQEVGTRQETQYF. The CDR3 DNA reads TGCGCCAGCAGCCAAGAGGTCGGGACGCGACAAGAGACCCAGTACTTC.

CDR3 residues: CASSMGQAINEQFF. For the CDR3, the DNA is TGTGCCAGTAGTATGGGACAGGCGATCAATGAGCAGTTCTTC. The chain carries TRBV19 and TRBJ2-1, with 8 bases fitting TRBD1. CDR3 size: 14 residues. Germline values: CDR1 LNHDA, CDR2 SQIVND (reference sequence). Germline trimming cut 3 bases from V and 6 bases from J; bases unmatched to any gene: 4.

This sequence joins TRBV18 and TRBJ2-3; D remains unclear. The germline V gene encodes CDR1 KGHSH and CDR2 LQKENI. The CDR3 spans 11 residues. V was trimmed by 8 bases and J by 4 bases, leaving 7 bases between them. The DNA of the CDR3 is TGTGCCAGCGCTCGATCAGATACGCAGTATTTT. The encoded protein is CASARSDTQYF.